This TCR beta chain was profiled in a study of radiotherapy plus CTLA-4 blockade in lung cancer. Study at large: With 31% of patients having disease control, objective responses were seen in about 19%. General study findings and limits: TCR clones originating in tumors grew in number in blood after radiotherapy plus ipilimumab.

Profiled with immunoSEQ multiplex PCR; TCRdb holds only in-frame clones, not every one. This sample has 75,000 to 100,000 clones, with 85% to 90% found just once. Germline CDR1 and CDR2: SGHRS and YFSETQ. Trimming took off 4 bases at V and 1 base at J, with 14 bases between the two ends. This CDR3 contains 15 residues. A note on this clone: The antigen is unknown.

The receptor was derived from a human donor with non-small cell lung cancer that progressed on radiotherapy plus ipilimumab. The rearrangement uses TRBV5-1 and TRBJ1-1, with a weak D call TRBD1 (5 bases). Specimen: peripheral blood, collected from a patient treated with radiotherapy plus ipilimumab. As DNA, the CDR3 is TGCGCCAGCAGCCCCTTATTAGGGGAGAACACTGAAGCTTTCTTT. It is translated as CASSPLLGENTEAFF.